These 13 T cell receptor beta chains came from one sample sequenced in a study of T cells in Graves' hyperthyroidism and ophthalmopathy. Amplified TCR beta CDR3 regions came from RNA transcripts. HTBI primers were employed in a first-round RT-PCR of the TCR CDR3. Using its own MiXCR run on the multiplex PCR reads, TCRdb lists one record per CDR3 protein. The sample comprises about 380,000 distinct CDR3 sequences, roughly 14% of which are singletons, and less than 25% rests with the top ten. Sequenced: blood. The receptor source for this set is a man in his thirties or forties with Graves' hyperthyroidism that later progressed to Graves' ophthalmopathy.

This clonotype was recorded at least ten times. The J gene is TRBJ1-1, the V gene TRBV30, with D unresolved. The V gene lost 4 bases and the J gene lost 1 base, with 4 bases spanning the gap. The CDR3 length is 11 residues. Germline V gene sequence: CDR1 GTSNPN, CDR2 SVGIG (reference sequence). The CDR3 loop reads CAWMANTEAFF. The CDR3 DNA reads TGTGCCTGGATGGCGAACACTGAAGCTTTCTTT.

The sample holds many counts of this clonotype. The CDR3 region is CASGLPRQPQHF. CDR3 DNA sequence: TGTGCTAGTGGTTTGCCCAGGCAGCCCCAGCATTTT. This chain links TRBV12-5 with TRBJ1-5; no clear D gene. V gave up 2 bases and J gave up 7 bases, with 6 bases separating them. Per the germline V gene, CDR1 is LGHNT and CDR2 is FRNRAP. The CDR3 is 12 residues long.

This clonotype was picked up many times. The chain employs TRBV5-1 and TRBJ2-2; D may be TRBD1 (5 bases). The V gene's germline CDR1 is SGHRS and CDR2 YFSETQ. Trimming stripped 0 bases from V and 4 bases from J, with 13 bases between. CDR3 length equals 16 residues. The CDR3 nucleotides read TGCGCCAGCAGCTTGGTAGCAGGGTGGAGCACCGGGGAGCTGTTTTTT. Translation: CASSLVAGWSTGELFF.

This sequence joins TRBV29-1 and TRBJ1-1; possibly TRBD1 for D (5 bases). The CDR3 loop spans 11 amino acids. CDR1 and CDR2 (germline): SQVTM, ANQGSEA. Trimming stripped 5 bases from V and 7 bases from J, with 11 bases between. The CDR3 DNA reads TGCAGCGTTATATCGGGGGTTGAAGCTTTCTTT. It encodes CSVISGVEAFF.

This clonotype showed up just a few times. The chain recombines TRBV11-2 with TRBJ2-3; D may be TRBD1 or TRBD2 (5 bases each). This CDR3 is built from 15 residues. V dropped 6 bases and J dropped 3 bases, with 16 bases sitting between them. The germline V gene has CDR1 SGHAT and CDR2 FQNNGV. CDR3 in amino acids: CASREPGRMTDTQYF. The CDR3 coding sequence is TGTGCCAGCAGGGAACCGGGACGGATGACAGATACGCAGTATTTT.

A few counts support this clonotype. This chain connects TRBV27 to TRBJ2-5, with D possibly TRBD2 on 6 matching bases. From germline, CDR1 is MNHEY and CDR2 SMNVEV (reference sequence). This CDR3 contains 12 residues. Trimming took off 5 bases at V and 5 bases at J, with 9 bases between the two ends. Here the CDR3 DNA reads TGTGCCAGCAGTAACCGGGGGGAGACCCAGTACTTC. Translation gives CASSNRGETQYF.

This clonotype was seen many times. The V and J genes are TRBV5-1 and TRBJ1-1; D gene unclear. V lost 0 bases to trimming and J lost 3 bases, with 9 bases between them. Germline CDR1 SGHRS, CDR2 YFSETQ. This CDR3 has 14 residues. The CDR3 DNA follows: TGCGCCAGCAGCTTGGTGGGCGAGGACACTGAAGCTTTCTTT. It specifies CASSLVGEDTEAFF.

This clonotype showed up just a few times. This chain joins TRBV7-3 and TRBJ2-1; no definite D call. This CDR3 contains 12 residues. Deletions cut 5 bases from V and 10 bases from J, with 12 bases between. Per the germline V gene, CDR1 is SGHTA and CDR2 is FQGTGA. The CDR3 nucleotides are TGTGCCAGCAGCCCCAACGTCTGGGAGCAGTTCTTC. This encodes CASSPNVWEQFF.

The sample holds many counts of this clonotype. This chain connects TRBV30 to TRBJ2-1; the D is unclear. This CDR3 has 11 amino acids. Trimming pared 4 bases from V and 4 bases from J, leaving 5 bases between. The germline gives CDR1 GTSNPN, CDR2 SVGIG (reference sequence). CDR3 sequence reads: CAWTNYNEQFF. In nucleotides, the CDR3 is TGTGCCTGGACCAATTACAATGAGCAGTTCTTC.

This clonotype was seen many times. This chain links TRBV2 with TRBJ1-4, with D possibly being TRBD1 (6 bases). V dropped 8 bases and J dropped 2 bases, with 15 bases sitting between them. CDR3 length equals 15 residues. CDR1 is SNHLY, CDR2 FYNNEI, per germline. The CDR3 nucleotides are TGTGCCAGCCCAAGAGGGGGTGGGACTAATGAAAAACTGTTTTTT. This encodes CASPRGGGTNEKLFF.

The chain links TRBV4-1 to TRBJ2-1; maybe TRBD2 (6 bases). The germline V gene encodes CDR1 MGHRA and CDR2 YSYEKL. V lost 3 bases and J lost 0, with 12 bases in between. The CDR3 loop spans 16 amino acids. The CDR3 coding sequence is TGCGCCAGCAGCCAGTGGGGGGTTTCCTCCTACAATGAGCAGTTCTTC. This gives the protein CASSQWGVSSYNEQFF.

This clonotype was detected a few times. V and J are TRBV11-2 and TRBJ2-3, with D possibly being TRBD2 (6 bases). The CDR3 contains 17 residues. V was cut by 1 base and J by 3 bases, with 17 bases left in between. The V gene's germline CDR1 is SGHAT and CDR2 FQNNGV. The chain's CDR3 is CASSLAPSPTSTDTQYF. In DNA, the CDR3 is TGTGCCAGCAGCTTAGCCCCCTCCCCGACTAGTACAGATACGCAGTATTTT.

There are many counts of this clonotype. The rearrangement joins TRBV3-1 to TRBJ1-2, with D tentatively TRBD1 (5 bases). Germline-derived CDR1 and CDR2 are LGHDT and YNNKEL (reference sequence). V lost 1 base to trimming and J lost 4 bases, with 7 bases between them. The CDR3 loop spans 13 amino acids. The CDR3 region has the DNA TGTGCCAGCAGCCAAGGGACACGCTATGGCTACACCTTC. Residues: CASSQGTRYGYTF.